These 19 T cell receptor beta chains originate from one sample sequenced in a study of T cell responses to AZD1222 COVID-19 vaccine. Assay used: immunoSEQ multiplex PCR; TCRdb lists only in-frame clones, some missing. Here the sample spans tens of thousands of clones, around nine tenths being singletons. The sample here was peripheral blood, taken on day 0 of AZD1222 vaccination. Every receptor here comes from an adult in good health.

V gene TRBV7-2 combines with J gene TRBJ2-3, with 7 nucleotides matching TRBD2. CDR3 length: 15 residues. CDR1 is SGHTA and CDR2 is FQGNSA in the germline V gene. Trimming removed 0 bases from V and 5 bases from J; junction bases left unmatched: 5. CDR3 bases: TGTGCCAGCAGCTTAGCGCGGCTAGCGGAAGATACGCAGTATTTT. Translated: CASSLARLAEDTQYF.

The CDR3 protein is CASSFGYYNEQFF. As DNA, the CDR3 is TGTGCCAGCAGTTTTGGGTACTACAATGAGCAGTTCTTC. V and J are TRBV12-3 or TRBV12-4 and TRBJ2-1; D is uncertain. The ends were cut back, 3 bases at V and 3 bases at J, with 6 bases in the middle. The CDR3 length is 13 residues.

This sequence joins TRBV6-6 and TRBJ2-3, with 7 bases aligning to TRBD2. The V gene's germline CDR1 is MNHNY and CDR2 SVGAGI (reference sequence). The CDR3 runs 15 residues. Unmatched junction bases numbered 4, after V lost 0 bases and J lost 4 bases. DNA for the CDR3: TGTGCCAGCAGTTACTCTGGGGGAGGGGCAGATACGCAGTATTTT. Translating gives CASSYSGGGADTQYF.

This chain uses TRBV7-9 with TRBJ2-7; possibly TRBD2 for D (6 bases). Trimming took 5 bases from V and 2 from J, leaving 13 bases between them. The length of the CDR3 is 14 residues. Germline V lookup: CDR1 SEHNR, CDR2 FQNEAQ (reference sequence). The CDR3 DNA sequence: TGTGCCAGCAGCAAAGCGGGCCTCACCTACGAGCAGTACTTC. Translation gives CASSKAGLTYEQYF.

J is TRBJ2-7 and V is TRBV18; either TRBD1 or TRBD2 may supply D (5 bases each). V was cut by 3 bases and J by 1 base, with 16 bases left in between. Germline lookup yields CDR1 KGHSH and CDR2 LQKENI. The CDR3 sequence is 16 residues long. CDR3 loop: CASSPARRDVSYEQYF. In nucleotides, the CDR3 is TGTGCCAGCTCACCGGCGCGAAGGGACGTGTCCTACGAGCAGTACTTC.

The gene calls are TRBV3-1 (or the pseudogene TRBV3-2) and TRBJ1-6, with 7 bases fitting TRBD1. CDR1 LGHDT and CDR2 YNNKEL come from the germline V gene (reference sequence). The CDR3 is made up of 14 amino acids. V trimming: 4 bases; J trimming: 7 bases; junction bases outside the gene matches: 4. The CDR3 is CASSRRQGNSPLHF. DNA of the CDR3: TGTGCCAGCAGCCGCCGACAGGGAAATTCACCCCTCCACTTT.

The chain is built from TRBV11-2 and TRBJ2-2, with D possibly TRBD2 on 6 matching bases. CDR3 size: 15 residues. The germline V and J ends were trimmed by 1 base and 10 bases, with 16 bases remaining between them. Looked up from germline, CDR1 is SGHAT and CDR2 is FQNNGV. The CDR3 DNA follows: TGTGCCAGCAGCTTAGTACTGGGACTCACCTTGGAGCTGTTTTTT. Its translation: CASSLVLGLTLELFF.

The chain couples TRBV6-5 to TRBJ1-1, with D hard to call. The germline V gene encodes CDR1 MNHEY and CDR2 SVGAGI. V dropped 7 bases and J dropped 3 bases, with 12 bases sitting between them. CDR3 size: 13 residues. CDR3 sequence (DNA): TGTGCCAGCATCAGAGAGGGCTACACTGAAGCTTTCTTT. Encoded protein: CASIREGYTEAFF.

The chain joins TRBV6-5 to TRBJ2-1; D is unresolved. CDR1 is MNHEY and CDR2 is SVGAGI in the germline V gene. Trimming cost V 4 bases and J 5 bases, with 15 bases left between them. This CDR3 has 15 amino acids. DNA for the CDR3: TGTGCCAGCAGTTCCCTGTTGGGAATACACAATGAGCAGTTCTTC. The encoded protein is CASSSLLGIHNEQFF.

The V gene is TRBV7-9, the J gene TRBJ1-3, with TRBD1 matching 7 bases. Germline V lookup: CDR1 SEHNR, CDR2 FQNEAQ (reference sequence). The V gene end was trimmed by 1 base and the J gene end by 3 bases; junction bases not matched to a gene: 3. The CDR3 contains 15 residues. This chain's CDR3 is CASSLEGGSGNTIYF. The CDR3 coding sequence is TGTGCCAGCAGCTTAGAAGGGGGCAGTGGAAACACCATATATTTT.

This clone occurred a few times. DNA of the CDR3: TGTGCCAGCAGCCCAGCCGGTGCCTACGAGCAGTACTTC. It codes for CASSPAGAYEQYF. The rearrangement joins TRBV11-3 to TRBJ2-7; D uncertain. CDR3 length equals 13 residues. Trimming cost V 5 bases and J 2 bases, with 10 bases left between them. Germline V gene sequence: CDR1 SGHNT, CDR2 YENEEA.

V is TRBV7-9 and J is TRBJ2-1; 11 bases map to TRBD2. Per the germline V gene, CDR1 is SEHNR and CDR2 is FQNEAQ (reference sequence). Losses at the gene ends were 3 bases for V and 5 bases for J; bases not matched to a gene: 6. The CDR3 is made up of 16 amino acids. The CDR3 region has the DNA TGTGCCAGCAGCTTCATGGGGACTAGCGGTGACAATGAGCAGTTCTTC. Translation: CASSFMGTSGDNEQFF.

V usage is TRBV7-9 and J usage is TRBJ1-3; the D is unclear. Germline loops: CDR1 SEHNR, CDR2 FQNEAQ (reference sequence). The CDR3 is 13 residues long. V lost 3 bases and J 5 bases, leaving 8 bases between the germline ends. CDR3 sequence reads: CASSFGARNTIYF. For the CDR3, the DNA is TGTGCCAGCAGCTTTGGAGCCCGAAACACCATATATTTT.

The J gene is TRBJ2-7, the V gene TRBV5-6; D is unclear. The V end was cut by 4 bases, the J end by 0 bases, with 20 bases between. In germline, CDR1 is SGHDT, CDR2 YYEEEE. This CDR3 spans 17 amino acids. CDR3 sequence: CASSGYFGPKSSYEQYV. The CDR3 coding sequence is TGTGCCAGCAGCGGTTATTTCGGCCCGAAGAGCTCCTACGAGCAGTACGTC.

The chain links TRBV6-1 to TRBJ1-4; tentative D call: TRBD1 (6 bases). Germline loops: CDR1 MNHNS, CDR2 SASEGT. V was pared by 3 bases and J by 8 bases, with 16 bases between. This CDR3 is built from 15 residues. The CDR3 DNA reads as TGTGCCAGCAGTGAGCTGTCGGGGGCGCGGGAAAAACTGTTTTTT. It codes for CASSELSGAREKLFF.

This clone has only one observation. V usage is TRBV28 and J usage is TRBJ2-7; the D gene is possibly TRBD1 (5 bases). CDR1 is MDHEN, CDR2 SYDVKM, per germline. This CDR3 region has 12 residues. V was clipped by 11 bases and J by 2 bases, with 13 bases between them. CDR3 nucleotide sequence: TGTGCCTCGAGGACATTTCCCTACGAGCAGTACTTC. This translates into CASRTFPYEQYF. Complete variable domain (other parts from reference TRBV28 and TRBJ2-7): DVKVTQSSRYLVKRTGEKVFLECVQDMDHENMFWYRQDPGLGLRLIYFSYDVKMKEKGDIPEGYSVSREKKERFSLILESASTNQTSMYLCASRTFPYEQYFGPGTRLTVT.

This clone was seen a handful of times. V and J are TRBV24-1 and TRBJ2-7; 7 positions match TRBD1. The CDR3 has 15 residues. Germline V CDR1 and CDR2: KGHDR, SFDVKD. V gave up 6 bases and J gave up 3 bases; unmatched junction bases: 10. The CDR3 nucleotides read TGTGCCACCAGTAGTACAGGGGAACAAGTCTACGAGCAGTACTTC. Translated: CATSSTGEQVYEQYF.

The chain carries TRBV18 and TRBJ2-2, with D possibly TRBD2 on 7 matching bases. V was shortened by 3 bases and J by 0 bases, with 17 bases between the two germline ends. The CDR3 consists of 18 residues. The germline CDR1 and CDR2 sequences are KGHSH and LQKENI. CDR3 sequence (DNA): TGTGCCAGCTCACCGGGGGAGTACGGGGGGCCGAACACCGGGGAGCTGTTTTTT. It translates to CASSPGEYGGPNTGELFF.

The genes are TRBV3-1 (or the pseudogene TRBV3-2) and TRBJ2-7; D is perhaps TRBD1 or TRBD2 (5 bases each). Trimming pared 4 bases from V and 6 bases from J, leaving 16 bases between. From germline, CDR1 is LGHDT and CDR2 YNNKEL (reference sequence). The CDR3 covers 14 residues. The CDR3 is CASSPGDRFGEQYF. The CDR3 DNA is TGTGCCAGCAGCCCTGGGGACCGTTTCGGCGAGCAGTACTTC.